This T cell receptor (beta chain) was retrieved from a study of blood T cell repertoires in COVID-19. Study-level information: The samples span acute and convalescent COVID-19 from the United States, Italy and Spain. PBMCs, B-cell-depleted T cells, or T cells provided the cDNA or gDNA that made up the material.

Data came from immunoSEQ multiplex PCR; TCRdb stores just in-frame clones and leaves some out. The table has roughly 410,000 clones, about 89% seen once. The Seattle patients, enrolled during active infection, were followed longitudinally. The V gene's germline CDR1 is LGHDT and CDR2 YNNKEL (reference sequence). Trimming removed 1 base at V and 8 bases at J, with 14 bases between. The CDR3 runs 14 residues. The rearrangement links TRBV3-1 (or the pseudogene TRBV3-2) to TRBJ1-2; possibly TRBD1 for D (5 bases). This TCR came from a woman aged 55-70 years with COVID-19, enrolled during active disease. Sequencing was done on a sample of peripheral blood. The CDR3 protein is CASSQGIQGLGYTF. CDR3 DNA: TGTGCCAGCAGCCAAGGGATTCAGGGACTAGGCTACACCTTC.